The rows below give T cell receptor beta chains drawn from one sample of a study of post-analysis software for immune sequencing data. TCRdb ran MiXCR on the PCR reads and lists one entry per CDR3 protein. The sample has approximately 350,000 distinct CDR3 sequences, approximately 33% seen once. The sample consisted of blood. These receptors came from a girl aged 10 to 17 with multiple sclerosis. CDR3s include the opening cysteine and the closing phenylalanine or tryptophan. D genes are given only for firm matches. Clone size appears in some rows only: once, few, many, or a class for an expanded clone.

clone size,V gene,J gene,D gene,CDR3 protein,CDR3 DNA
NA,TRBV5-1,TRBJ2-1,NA,CASSLDLDPRFF,TGCGCCAGCAGCTTGGATCTGGATCCTCGGTTCTTC
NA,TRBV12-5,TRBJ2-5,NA,CASDLGAGMTGETQYF,TGTGCTAGTGATTTAGGTGCGGGGATGACGGGAGAGACCCAGTACTTC
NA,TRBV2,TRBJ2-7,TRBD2,CASRTTAGGLYEQYF,TGTGCCAGCAGAACTACGGCGGGGGGACTCTACGAGCAGTACTTC
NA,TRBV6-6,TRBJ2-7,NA,CASSQGGTPYEQYF,TGTGCCAGCAGTCAAGGGGGGACTCCCTACGAGCAGTACTTC
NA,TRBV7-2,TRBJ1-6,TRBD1,CASSLGDRVKINSPLHF,TGTGCCAGCAGCTTAGGGGACAGAGTCAAAATTAATTCACCCCTCCACTTT
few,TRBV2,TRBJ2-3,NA,CASSERGSESGQLSASTDTQYF,TGTGCCAGCAGTGAAAGGGGGTCAGAATCAGGACAGCTGTCTGCTAGCACAGATACGCAGTATTTT
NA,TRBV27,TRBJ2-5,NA,CASSFKGGETQYF,TGTGCCAGCAGTTTTAAAGGAGGCGAGACCCAGTACTTC
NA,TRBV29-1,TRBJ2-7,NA,CSAWVRAYEQYF,TGCAGCGCCTGGGTCAGGGCCTACGAGCAGTACTTC
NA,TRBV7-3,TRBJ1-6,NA,CASSSRGDHTSPLHF,TGTGCCAGCAGTTCAAGGGGGGACCATACTTCACCCCTCCACTTT
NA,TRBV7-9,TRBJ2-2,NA,CASSPGHLTGELFF,TGTGCCAGCAGCCCAGGACATCTCACCGGGGAGCTGTTTTTT
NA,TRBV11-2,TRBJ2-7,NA,CASSLVSGRGIGYEQYF,TGTGCCAGCAGCTTAGTAAGCGGCAGGGGAATAGGCTACGAGCAGTACTTC
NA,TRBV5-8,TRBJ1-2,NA,CASSLDLTAWQGYTF,TGTGCCAGCAGCTTGGATCTTACGGCTTGGCAAGGCTACACCTTC
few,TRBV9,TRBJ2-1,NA,CASSVGSGVSYNEQFF,TGTGCCAGCAGCGTAGGGAGCGGAGTCAGCTACAATGAGCAGTTCTTC
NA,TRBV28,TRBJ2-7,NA,CASSSAGAGWSYEQYF,TGTGCCAGCAGTTCGGCGGGGGCGGGTTGGTCCTACGAGCAGTACTTC
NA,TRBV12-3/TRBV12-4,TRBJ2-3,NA,CASSSRGAGSPDTQYF,TGTGCCAGCAGCTCGAGGGGGGCAGGCTCACCGGATACGCAGTATTTT
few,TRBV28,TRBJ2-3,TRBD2,CASSLTSGGDTQYF,TGTGCCAGCAGTTTGACTAGCGGGGGTGATACGCAGTATTTT
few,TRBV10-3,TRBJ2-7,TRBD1,CAISDVFSDGQGEPYEQYF,TGTGCCATCAGTGACGTGTTCTCCGATGGACAGGGGGAACCCTACGAGCAGTACTTC
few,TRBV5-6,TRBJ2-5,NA,CASSGGGWETQYF,TGTGCCAGCAGCGGGGGGGGCTGGGAGACCCAGTACTTC
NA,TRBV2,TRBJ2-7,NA,CASSDDSDEQYF,TGTGCCAGCAGTGACGACAGTGACGAGCAGTACTTC
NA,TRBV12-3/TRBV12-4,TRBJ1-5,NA,CASSFHRNQPQHF,TGTGCCAGCAGTTTCCACCGCAATCAGCCCCAGCATTTT
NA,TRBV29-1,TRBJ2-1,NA,CSVRHPYNEQFF,TGCAGCGTGCGACATCCCTACAATGAGCAGTTCTTC
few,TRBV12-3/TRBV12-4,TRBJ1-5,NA,CASSARRGMNQPQHF,TGTGCCAGCAGTGCGCGACGGGGAATGAATCAGCCCCAGCATTTT
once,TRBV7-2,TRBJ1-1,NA,CASSLAPGYPTEAFF,TGTGCCAGCAGCTTAGCCCCCGGGTATCCCACTGAAGCTTTCTTT
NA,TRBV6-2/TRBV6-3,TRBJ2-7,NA,CTSTNGGAYEQYF,TGTACCAGCACCAACGGGGGCGCGTACGAGCAGTACTTC
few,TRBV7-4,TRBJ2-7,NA,CASSLGPHEQYF,TGTGCCAGCAGCCTAGGGCCCCACGAGCAGTACTTC
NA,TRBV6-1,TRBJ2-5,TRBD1,CASSPGQGTVQETQYF,TGTGCCAGCAGTCCCGGACAGGGGACGGTCCAAGAGACCCAGTACTTC
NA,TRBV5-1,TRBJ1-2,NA,CASSSRENYGYTF,TGCGCCAGCAGCTCCAGGGAGAACTATGGCTACACCTTC
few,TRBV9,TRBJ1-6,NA,CASSVTGQSPLHF,TGTGCCAGCAGCGTCACAGGGCAATCACCCCTCCACTTT
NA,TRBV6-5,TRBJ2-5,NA,CASEARETQYF,TGTGCCAGCGAGGCTAGAGAGACCCAGTACTTC
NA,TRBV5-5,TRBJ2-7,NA,CASSWEGVGYEQYF,TGTGCCAGCAGCTGGGAGGGGGTAGGCTACGAGCAGTACTTC
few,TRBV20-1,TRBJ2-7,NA,CSARVGQPYEQYF,TGCAGTGCTAGGGTGGGGCAACCCTACGAGCAGTACTTC
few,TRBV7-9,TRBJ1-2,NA,CASSREANYGYTF,TGTGCCAGCAGCAGGGAGGCTAACTATGGCTACACCTTC
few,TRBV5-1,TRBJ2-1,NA,CASRGGEGRSYNEQFF,TGCGCCAGCAGAGGCGGAGAGGGAAGGTCCTACAATGAGCAGTTCTTC
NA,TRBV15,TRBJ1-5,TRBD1,CATSRGRQGIRSNQPQHF,TGTGCCACCAGCAGAGGCCGACAGGGGATCAGAAGCAATCAGCCCCAGCATTTT
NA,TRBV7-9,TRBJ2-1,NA,CASSLTRSGGNEQFF,TGTGCCAGCAGCTTAACACGGTCAGGGGGGAATGAGCAGTTCTTC
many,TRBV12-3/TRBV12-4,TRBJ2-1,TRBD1,CASRPGQGTNEQFF,TGTGCCAGCAGACCGGGACAGGGGACCAATGAGCAGTTCTTC
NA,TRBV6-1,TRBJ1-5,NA,CASSEIAVIYSNQPQHF,TGTGCCAGCAGTGAAATAGCAGTTATTTATAGCAATCAGCCCCAGCATTTT
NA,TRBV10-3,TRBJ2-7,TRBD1,CAITGDRTLVDEQYF,TGTGCCATCACCGGGGACAGGACCCTTGTGGACGAGCAGTACTTC
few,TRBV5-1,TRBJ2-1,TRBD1,CASSTHDRENNEQFF,TGCGCCAGCAGCACACACGACAGGGAGAACAATGAGCAGTTCTTC
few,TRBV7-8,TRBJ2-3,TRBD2,CASSLLWRGDTDTQYF,TGTGCCAGCAGCTTGTTGTGGCGGGGGGACACAGATACGCAGTATTTT
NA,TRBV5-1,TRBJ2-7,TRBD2,CASSGGEGTYEQYF,TGCGCCAGCAGCGGAGGGGAGGGCACCTACGAGCAGTACTTC
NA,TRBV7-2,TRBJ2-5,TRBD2,CASSLASSGGEETQYF,TGTGCCAGCAGCTTAGCGTCTAGCGGGGGGGAAGAGACCCAGTACTTC
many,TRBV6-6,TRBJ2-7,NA,CASRGTSPSSYEQYF,TGTGCCAGCCGGGGGACCTCACCCAGCTCCTACGAGCAGTACTTC
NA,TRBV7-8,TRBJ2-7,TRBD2,CASRNSGGYEQYF,TGTGCCAGCAGAAATAGCGGGGGGTACGAGCAGTACTTC
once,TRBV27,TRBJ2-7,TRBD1,CASSLDRGSFPYEQYF,TGTGCCAGCAGTTTAGACAGGGGATCTTTTCCCTACGAGCAGTACTTC
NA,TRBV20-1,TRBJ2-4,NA,CSAASRINIQYF,TGCAGTGCAGCTAGCAGAATAAACATTCAGTACTTC
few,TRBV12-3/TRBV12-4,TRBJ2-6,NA,CASRLGPYGANVLTF,TGTGCCAGCAGACTCGGGCCCTATGGGGCCAACGTCCTGACTTTC
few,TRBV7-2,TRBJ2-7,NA,CASSLGPGWEYEQYF,TGTGCCAGCAGCTTAGGTCCAGGGTGGGAGTACGAGCAGTACTTC
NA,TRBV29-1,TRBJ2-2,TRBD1,CSVQLLQGSTGELFF,TGCAGCGTCCAACTACTACAGGGGAGCACCGGGGAGCTGTTTTTT
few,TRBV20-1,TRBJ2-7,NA,CSVPTYEQYF,TGCAGTGTTCCAACCTACGAGCAGTACTTC
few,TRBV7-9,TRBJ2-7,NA,CASSFPDNSYEQYF,TGTGCCAGCAGCTTCCCCGACAATTCCTACGAGCAGTACTTC
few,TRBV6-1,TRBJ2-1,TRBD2,CASSQRGDNEQFF,TGTGCCAGCAGCCAGCGGGGAGACAATGAGCAGTTCTTC
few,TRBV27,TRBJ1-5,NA,CASSLSTHSNQPQHF,TGTGCCAGCAGTTTATCTACCCATAGCAATCAGCCCCAGCATTTT
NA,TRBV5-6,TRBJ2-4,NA,CASSLWVLVKNIQYF,TGTGCCAGCAGCTTGTGGGTCCTGGTCAAAAACATTCAGTACTTC
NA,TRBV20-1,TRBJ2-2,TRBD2,CSAKTSGGLSTNTGELFF,TGCAGTGCTAAGACTAGCGGGGGTTTAAGTACGAACACCGGGGAGCTGTTTTTT